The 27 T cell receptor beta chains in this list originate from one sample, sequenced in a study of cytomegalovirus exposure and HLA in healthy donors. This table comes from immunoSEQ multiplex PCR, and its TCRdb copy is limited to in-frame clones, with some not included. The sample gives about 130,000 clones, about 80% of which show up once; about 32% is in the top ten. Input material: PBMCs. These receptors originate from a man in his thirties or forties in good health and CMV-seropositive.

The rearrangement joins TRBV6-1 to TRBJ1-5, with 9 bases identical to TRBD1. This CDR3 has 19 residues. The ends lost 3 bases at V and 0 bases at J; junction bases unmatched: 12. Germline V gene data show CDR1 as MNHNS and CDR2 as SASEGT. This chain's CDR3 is CASSENAGTGKFSNQPQHF. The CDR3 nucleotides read TGTGCCAGCAGTGAGAATGCCGGGACAGGGAAATTTAGCAATCAGCCCCAGCATTTT.

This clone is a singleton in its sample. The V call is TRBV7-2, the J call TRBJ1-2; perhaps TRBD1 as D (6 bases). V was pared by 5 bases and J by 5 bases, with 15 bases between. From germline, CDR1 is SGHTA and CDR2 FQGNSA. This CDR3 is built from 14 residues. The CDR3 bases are TGTGCCAGCAGCAAATCAGGGGATCGGTATGGCTACACCTTC. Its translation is CASSKSGDRYGYTF. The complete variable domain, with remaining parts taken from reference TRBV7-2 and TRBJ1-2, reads GAGVSQSPSNKVTEKGKDVELRCDPISGHTALYWYRQSLGQGLEFLIYFQGNSAPDKSGLPSDRFSAERTGGSVSTLTIQRTQQEDSAVYLCASSKSGDRYGYTFGSGTRLTVV.

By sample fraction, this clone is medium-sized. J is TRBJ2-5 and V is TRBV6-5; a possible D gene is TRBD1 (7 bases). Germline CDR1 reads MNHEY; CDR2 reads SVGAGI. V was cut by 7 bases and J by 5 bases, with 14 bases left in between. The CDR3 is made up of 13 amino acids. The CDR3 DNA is TGTGCCAGCACCCCAGGGGGACTCGAGACCCAGTACTTC. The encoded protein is CASTPGGLETQYF.

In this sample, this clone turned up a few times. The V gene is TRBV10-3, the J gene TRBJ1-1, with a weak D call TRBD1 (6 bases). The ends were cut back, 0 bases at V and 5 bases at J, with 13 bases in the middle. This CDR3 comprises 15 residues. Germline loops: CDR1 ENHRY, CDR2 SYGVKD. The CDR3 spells CAISESGRGRTEAFF. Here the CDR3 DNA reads TGTGCCATCAGTGAGTCCGGCAGGGGTAGAACTGAAGCTTTCTTT.

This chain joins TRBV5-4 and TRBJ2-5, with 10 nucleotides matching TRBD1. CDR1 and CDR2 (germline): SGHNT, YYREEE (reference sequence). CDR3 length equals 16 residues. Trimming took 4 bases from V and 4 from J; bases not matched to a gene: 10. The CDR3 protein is CASSQKPTGGGETQYF. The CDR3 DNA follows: TGTGCCAGCAGCCAGAAACCGACAGGGGGCGGAGAGACCCAGTACTTC.

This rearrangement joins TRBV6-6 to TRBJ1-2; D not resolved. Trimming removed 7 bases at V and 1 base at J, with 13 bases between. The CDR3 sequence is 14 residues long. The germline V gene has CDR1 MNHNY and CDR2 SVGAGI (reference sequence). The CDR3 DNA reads TGTGCCAGCACCAAGAGCAATTTTAACTATGGCTACACCTTC. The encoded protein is CASTKSNFNYGYTF.

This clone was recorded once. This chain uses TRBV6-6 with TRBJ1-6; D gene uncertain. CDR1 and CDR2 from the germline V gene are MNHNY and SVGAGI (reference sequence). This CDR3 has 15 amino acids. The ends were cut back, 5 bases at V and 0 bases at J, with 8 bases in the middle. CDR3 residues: CASSPVGSYNSPLHF. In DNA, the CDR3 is TGTGCCAGCAGTCCTGTCGGCTCCTATAATTCACCCCTCCACTTT.

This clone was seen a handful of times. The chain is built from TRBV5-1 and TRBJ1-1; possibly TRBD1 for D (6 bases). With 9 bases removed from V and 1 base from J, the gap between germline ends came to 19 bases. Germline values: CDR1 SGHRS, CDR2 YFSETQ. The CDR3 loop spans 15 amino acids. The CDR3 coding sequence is TGCGCCACGACCTCGGGGGGGACACAGAACACTGAAGCTTTCTTT. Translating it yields CATTSGGTQNTEAFF. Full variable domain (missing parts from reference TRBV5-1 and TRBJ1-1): KAGVTQTPRYLIKTRGQQVTLSCSPISGHRSVSWYQQTPGQGLQFLFEYFSETQRNKGNFPGRFSGRQFSNSRSEMNVSTLELGDSALYLCATTSGGTQNTEAFFGQGTRLTVV.

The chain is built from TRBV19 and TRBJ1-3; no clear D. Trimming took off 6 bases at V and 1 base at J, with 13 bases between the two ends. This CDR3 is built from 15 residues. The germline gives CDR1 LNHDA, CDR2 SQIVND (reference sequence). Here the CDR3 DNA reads TGTGCCAGTAGGGAGGCGGCAAGGTCTGGAAACACCATATATTTT. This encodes CASREAARSGNTIYF.

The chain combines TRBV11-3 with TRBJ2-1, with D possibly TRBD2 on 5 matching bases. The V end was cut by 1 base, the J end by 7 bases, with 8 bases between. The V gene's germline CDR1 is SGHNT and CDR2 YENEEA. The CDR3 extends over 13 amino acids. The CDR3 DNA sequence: TGTGCCAGCAGCTTAGGTCGAGGGAATGAGCAGTTCTTC. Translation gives CASSLGRGNEQFF.

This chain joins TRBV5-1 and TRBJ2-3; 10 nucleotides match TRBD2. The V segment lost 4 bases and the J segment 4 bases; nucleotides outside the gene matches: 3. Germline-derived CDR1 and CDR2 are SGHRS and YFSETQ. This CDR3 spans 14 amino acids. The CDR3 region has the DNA TGCGCCAGCAGCGAGCGGGGGGGCCCAGATACGCAGTATTTT. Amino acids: CASSERGGPDTQYF.

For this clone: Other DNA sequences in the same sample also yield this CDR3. CDR3 sequence reads: CASSSDTYEQYF. Here the CDR3 DNA reads TGTGCCAGTAGTTCAGACACCTACGAGCAGTACTTC. The chain combines TRBV19 with TRBJ2-7, with unresolved D. This CDR3 comprises 12 residues. The V end was cut by 5 bases, the J end by 2 bases, with 7 bases between. CDR1 is LNHDA, CDR2 SQIVND, per germline (reference sequence).

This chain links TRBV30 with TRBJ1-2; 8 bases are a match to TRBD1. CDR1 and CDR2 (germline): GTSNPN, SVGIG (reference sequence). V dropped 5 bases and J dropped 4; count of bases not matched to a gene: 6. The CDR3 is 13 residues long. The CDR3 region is CAWGAGGVYGYTF. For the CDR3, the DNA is TGTGCCTGGGGGGCAGGGGGCGTCTATGGCTACACCTTC.

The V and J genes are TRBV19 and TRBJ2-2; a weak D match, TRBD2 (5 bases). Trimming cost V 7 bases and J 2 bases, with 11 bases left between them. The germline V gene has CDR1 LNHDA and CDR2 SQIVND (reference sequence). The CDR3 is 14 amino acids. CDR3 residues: CASNPRVNTGELFF. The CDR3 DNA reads TGTGCCAGTAACCCGCGGGTAAACACCGGGGAGCTGTTTTTT.

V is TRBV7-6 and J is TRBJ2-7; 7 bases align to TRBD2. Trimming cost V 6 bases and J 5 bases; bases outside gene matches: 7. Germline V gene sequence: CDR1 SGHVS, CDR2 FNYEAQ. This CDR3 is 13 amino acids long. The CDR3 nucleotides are TGTGCCAGCAGTGGAGCGGGATTTAACGAGCAGTACTTC. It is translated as CASSGAGFNEQYF. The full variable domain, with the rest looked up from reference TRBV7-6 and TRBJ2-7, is GAGVSQSPRYKVTKRGQDVALRCDPISGHVSLYWYRQALGQGPEFLTYFNYEAQQDKSGLPNDRFSAERPEGSISTLTIQRTEQRDSAMYRCASSGAGFNEQYFGPGTRLTVT.

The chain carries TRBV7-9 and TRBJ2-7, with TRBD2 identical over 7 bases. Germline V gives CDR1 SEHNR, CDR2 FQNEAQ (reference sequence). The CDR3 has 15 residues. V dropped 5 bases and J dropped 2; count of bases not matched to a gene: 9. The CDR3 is CASSQSGVGPYEQYF. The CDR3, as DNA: TGTGCCAGCAGCCAGAGCGGGGTTGGGCCCTACGAGCAGTACTTC.

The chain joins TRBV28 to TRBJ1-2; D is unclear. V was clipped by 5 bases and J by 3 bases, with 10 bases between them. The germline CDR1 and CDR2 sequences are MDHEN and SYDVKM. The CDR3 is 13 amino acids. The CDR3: CASSLVADYGYTF. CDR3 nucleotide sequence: TGTGCCAGCAGTCTCGTAGCGGACTATGGCTACACCTTC.

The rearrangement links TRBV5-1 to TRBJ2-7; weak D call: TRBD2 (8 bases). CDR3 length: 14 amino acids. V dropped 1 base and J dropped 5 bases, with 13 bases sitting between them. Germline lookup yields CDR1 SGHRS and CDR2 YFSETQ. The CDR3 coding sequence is TGCGCCAGCAGCTTGTCGGGAGGGGGCAACGAGCAGTACTTC. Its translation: CASSLSGGGNEQYF.

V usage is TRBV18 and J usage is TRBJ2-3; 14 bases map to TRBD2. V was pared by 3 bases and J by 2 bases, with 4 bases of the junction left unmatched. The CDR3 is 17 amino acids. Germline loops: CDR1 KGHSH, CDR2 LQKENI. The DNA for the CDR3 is TGTGCCAGCTCACCTGGGACTAGCGGGGGATACACAGATACGCAGTATTTT. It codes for CASSPGTSGGYTDTQYF.

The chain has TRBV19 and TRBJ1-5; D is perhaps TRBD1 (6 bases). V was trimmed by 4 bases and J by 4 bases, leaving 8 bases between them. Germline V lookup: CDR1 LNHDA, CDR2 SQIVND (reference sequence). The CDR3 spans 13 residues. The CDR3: CASSTQGNQPQHF. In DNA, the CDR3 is TGTGCCAGTAGTACCCAGGGGAATCAGCCCCAGCATTTT. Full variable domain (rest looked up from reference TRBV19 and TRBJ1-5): DGGITQSPKYLFRKEGQNVTLSCEQNLNHDAMYWYRQDPGQGLRLIYYSQIVNDFQKGDIAEGYSVSREKKESFPLTVTSAQKNPTAFYLCASSTQGNQPQHFGDGTRLSIL.

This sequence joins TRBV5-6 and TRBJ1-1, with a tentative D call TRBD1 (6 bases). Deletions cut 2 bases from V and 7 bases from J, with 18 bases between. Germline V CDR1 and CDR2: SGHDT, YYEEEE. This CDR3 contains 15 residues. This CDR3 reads CASSFMTGVPFEAFF. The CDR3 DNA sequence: TGTGCCAGCAGCTTTATGACAGGTGTCCCTTTTGAAGCTTTCTTT.

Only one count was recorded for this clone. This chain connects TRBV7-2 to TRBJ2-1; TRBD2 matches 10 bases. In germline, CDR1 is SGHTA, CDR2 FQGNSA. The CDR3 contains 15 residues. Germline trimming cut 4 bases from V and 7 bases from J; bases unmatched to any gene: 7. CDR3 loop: CASSSAGGPGNEQFF. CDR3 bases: TGTGCCAGCAGCTCAGCGGGAGGGCCGGGGAATGAGCAGTTCTTC.

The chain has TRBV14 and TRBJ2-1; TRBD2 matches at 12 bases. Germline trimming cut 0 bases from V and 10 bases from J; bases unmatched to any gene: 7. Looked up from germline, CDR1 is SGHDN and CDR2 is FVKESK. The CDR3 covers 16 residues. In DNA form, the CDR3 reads TGTGCCAGCAGCCAAGACCTAGCGGGGGGGGGTGGAGAGCAGTTCTTC. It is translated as CASSQDLAGGGGEQFF.

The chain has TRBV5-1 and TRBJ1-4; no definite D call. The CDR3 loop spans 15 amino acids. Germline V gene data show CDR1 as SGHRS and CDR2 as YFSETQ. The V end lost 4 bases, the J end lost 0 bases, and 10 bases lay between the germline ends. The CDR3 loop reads CASSPDIATNEKLFF. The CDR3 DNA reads TGCGCCAGCAGCCCCGACATCGCAACTAATGAAAAACTGTTTTTT.

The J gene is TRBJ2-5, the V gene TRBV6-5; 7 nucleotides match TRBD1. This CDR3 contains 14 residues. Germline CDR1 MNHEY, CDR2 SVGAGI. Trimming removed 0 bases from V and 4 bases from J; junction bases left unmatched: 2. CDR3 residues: CASSYSRGPETQYF. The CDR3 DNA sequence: TGTGCCAGCAGTTACTCAAGGGGGCCAGAGACCCAGTACTTC.

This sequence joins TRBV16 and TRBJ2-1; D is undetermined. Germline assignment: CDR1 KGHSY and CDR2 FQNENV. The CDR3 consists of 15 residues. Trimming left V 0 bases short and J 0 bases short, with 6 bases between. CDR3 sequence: CASSQSVSSYNEQFF. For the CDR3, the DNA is TGTGCCAGCAGCCAATCTGTCTCCTCCTACAATGAGCAGTTCTTC.

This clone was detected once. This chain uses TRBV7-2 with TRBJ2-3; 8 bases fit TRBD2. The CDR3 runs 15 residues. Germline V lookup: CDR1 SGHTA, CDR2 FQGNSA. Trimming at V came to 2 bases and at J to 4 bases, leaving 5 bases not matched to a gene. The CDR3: CASSLFTSGSDTQYF. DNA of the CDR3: TGTGCCAGCAGCTTATTCACTAGCGGCTCAGATACGCAGTATTTT.